This is a list of T cell receptor beta chains from one sample in a study of blood T cells in healthy people across ages. TCRdb passed the 5' RACE reads through MiXCR, listing each CDR3 protein once. The repertoire holds 650,000 to 1,000,000 distinct CDR3 sequences, with about 46% as singletons. Sequenced: blood. Every receptor here comes from a man of 80 years or more in good health. Each CDR3 is given without its conserved first and last residue. Each record gives: CDR3 protein, D gene, V gene, clone size. A D gene is named only where the DNA matches it firmly. Size values are once, few and many counts, or a class for expanded clones, and some rows have none.

ASRWSRSPLH,NA,TRBV2,few
ASSFTPGQGSVEQY,TRBD1,TRBV7-2,NA
AISSGQTESYEQY,NA,TRBV10-3,NA
SVRRTGGYEQY,TRBD1,TRBV29-1,NA
ASSPRHYQETQY,NA,TRBV7-2,NA
ASSQDKSVGAYNYGYT,NA,TRBV4-1,NA
ASSQGIPLYGYT,NA,TRBV4-1,NA
SASTTGGRNEQF,TRBD1,TRBV20-1,few
ASSPFGAGQYNEQF,NA,TRBV18,NA
SAARAGEGPDTQY,TRBD2,TRBV29-1,NA
ASSEVAGVYEQY,TRBD2,TRBV6-1,NA
ASSPLERLTGTSAYEQY,TRBD2,TRBV27,NA
ASSSLATNEKLF,NA,TRBV12-3/TRBV12-4,few
RPCGDRGPGANVLT,TRBD1,TRBV29-1,NA
AISGQGQGKNIQY,TRBD1,TRBV10-3,NA
AISTRTGKSEQY,TRBD1,TRBV10-3,NA
SATGPPDTQY,NA,TRBV20-1,NA
ASSLKTSNQPQH,NA,TRBV7-2,NA
SARKNTEAF,NA,TRBV20-1,many
ASSFTGGNYYEQY,TRBD1,TRBV7-2,few
ASSSNRGSFYGYT,TRBD1,TRBV11-1,NA
ASSPRTSGLNEQF,TRBD2,TRBV5-1,NA
ASSHKGGQGEAF,TRBD1,TRBV28,NA
ASQVGGPNYGYT,NA,TRBV28,NA
ASSPQGIGANVLT,NA,TRBV19,few
SARDEKRSYNEQF,NA,TRBV20-1,few
SAKSPRDSAETRY,NA,TRBV20-1,NA
ASSQVAGNNEQF,NA,TRBV4-3,NA
ASSVGVGQGFRQY,TRBD1,TRBV9,NA
ASSLRGPRDTQY,NA,TRBV5-4,NA
SVEASVGSEAF,NA,TRBV29-1,few
ATSRKGAGRSYEQY,NA,TRBV7-2,NA
ACSFDSSYEQY,NA,TRBV9,NA
ASSLVLPSRETQY,NA,TRBV7-2,NA
ASSTRGRGANVLT,TRBD1,TRBV7-2,NA
ASSLGRYDNEQF,NA,TRBV7-9,many
ASSIGLVGTDTQY,TRBD2,TRBV12-3/TRBV12-4,NA
ASRSVGPDTQY,NA,TRBV12-3/TRBV12-4,NA
ASSLDWGVGKFGQPQH,NA,TRBV12-3/TRBV12-4,NA
ATSDVTRSSYNEQF,NA,TRBV24-1,NA